The source of this T cell receptor beta chain is a study of high-grade serous ovarian cancer treatment subgroups. Background on the study: Samples averaged approximately 14,000 reads and approximately 7,000 unique TCR beta rearrangements. General observations from the study: The analyses considered CDR3 and ignored CDR1 and CDR2. Repertoire similarity ranged roughly 0.11 to 0.85 between tumors of one patient.

On this clone itself: Antigen unknown.

The V end was cut by 5 bases, the J end by 6 bases, with 11 bases between. The CDR3 loop spans 14 amino acids. The germline V gene has CDR1 MNHEY and CDR2 SMNVEV (reference sequence). Sequencing was performed with immunoSEQ multiplex PCR; in TCRdb, only in-frame clones are kept and a portion is missing. The table lists tens of thousands of clones, roughly four fifths of them singletons. The tumor samples were collected prior to definitive surgery or chemotherapy. Sequencing input: tumor tissue. The source is a human donor with high-grade serous ovarian cancer. This chain links TRBV27 with TRBJ1-6; TRBD1 is a possible D gene (5 bases). The CDR3 protein is CASSVGRGNSPLHF. The CDR3 DNA follows: TGTGCCAGCAGTGTAGGAAGGGGTAATTCACCCCTCCACTTT.